The 6 T cell receptor beta chains presented below share a single source sample, sequenced in a study of blood T cell repertoires in COVID-19. Method: immunoSEQ multiplex PCR; TCRdb's copy keeps in-frame clones and lacks some. Of just under 150,000 clones in the sample, roughly 84% were seen once. The sequencing sample was made of peripheral blood. These receptors all stem from a human donor with acute or convalescent COVID-19. The donor label of this sample is uncertain.

The CDR3 reads CASSSLTGARSGNTIYF. DNA for the CDR3: TGTGCCAGCAGCTCTTTAACAGGGGCGCGCTCTGGAAACACCATATATTTT. The J gene is TRBJ1-3, the V gene TRBV9; 7 bases match TRBD1. This CDR3 region has 17 residues. Per germline, CDR1 SGDLS and CDR2 YYNGEE. J lost 0 bases, V lost 4 bases, and 10 bases had no gene match.

The chain couples TRBV21-1 to TRBJ2-7; the DNA was not compared with TRBD1, the D call given in the table. TRBV21-1 is recorded as a pseudogene. The CDR3 is 13 residues long. The CDR3 sequence is CASSKGPVYEQYV. As DNA, the CDR3 is TGTGCCAGCAGCAAAGGGCCAGTTTACGAGCAGTACGTC.

V usage is TRBV3-1 (or the pseudogene TRBV3-2) and J usage is TRBJ2-3; 12 positions agree with TRBD2. After removal of 3 bases from V and 6 bases from J, the junction contained 4 bases not matched to a gene. Germline V gene data show CDR1 as LGHDT and CDR2 as YNNKEL (reference sequence). This CDR3 region has 15 residues. The CDR3 bases are TGTGCCAGCAGCCATGCTAGCGGGGGGGATGATACGCAGTATTTT. Amino acids: CASSHASGGDDTQYF.

The chain carries TRBV10-2 and TRBJ2-1, with a tentative D call TRBD1 (5 bases). CDR3 length: 15 residues. The V gene lost 6 bases and the J gene lost 3 bases, with 15 bases spanning the gap. Germline values: CDR1 WSHSY, CDR2 SAAADI. The CDR3 loop reads CASRQERWDYNEQFF. CDR3 nucleotide sequence: TGCGCCAGCAGACAGGAGCGTTGGGACTACAATGAGCAGTTCTTC.

The chain joins TRBV21-1 to TRBJ1-2; the table's D call of TRBD1 was not tested on the DNA. TRBV21-1 is a known pseudogene. The CDR3 length is 13 residues. The chain's CDR3 is CASSKQGLYGYTF. CDR3 coding DNA: TGTGCCAGCAGCAAACAGGGGCTCTATGGCTACACCTTC.

The chain carries TRBV7-9 and TRBJ2-1; weak D call: TRBD1 (5 bases). The germline gives CDR1 SEHNR, CDR2 FQNEAQ (reference sequence). Trimming took off 1 base at V and 12 bases at J, with 13 bases between the two ends. This CDR3 spans 13 amino acids. The chain's CDR3 is CASSLDAGRRQFF. The CDR3 nucleotides are TGTGCCAGCAGCTTAGATGCAGGGCGAAGGCAGTTCTTC.